In this sample, the clone carrying this T cell receptor beta chain turned up many times. Germline loops: CDR1 MNHEY, CDR2 SVGEGT. The CDR3 contains 14 residues. V was trimmed by 6 bases and J by 6 bases, leaving 15 bases between them. This specimen belongs to a study of T cells in Graves' hyperthyroidism and ophthalmopathy. As for the study in general: Any treatment followed the collection of peripheral blood at initial diagnosis.

RNA transcripts served as the template for amplifying TCR beta CDR3 regions. The HTBI set primed first-round TCR CDR3 RT-PCR. TCRdb re-derived calls from the multiplex PCR reads in MiXCR, one entry per CDR3 protein. The sample contains roughly 290,000 distinct CDR3 sequences, approximately 15% of which appear only once. The material sequenced was blood. This receptor was obtained from a woman aged 40-49 years with Graves' hyperthyroidism. The chain links TRBV6-2 or TRBV6-3 to TRBJ1-5, with D maybe TRBD1 (5 bases). The CDR3 region has the DNA TGTGCCAGCAGCCCATGGGGGGGAGGTCAGCCCCAGCATTTT. The encoded protein is CASSPWGGGQPQHF.